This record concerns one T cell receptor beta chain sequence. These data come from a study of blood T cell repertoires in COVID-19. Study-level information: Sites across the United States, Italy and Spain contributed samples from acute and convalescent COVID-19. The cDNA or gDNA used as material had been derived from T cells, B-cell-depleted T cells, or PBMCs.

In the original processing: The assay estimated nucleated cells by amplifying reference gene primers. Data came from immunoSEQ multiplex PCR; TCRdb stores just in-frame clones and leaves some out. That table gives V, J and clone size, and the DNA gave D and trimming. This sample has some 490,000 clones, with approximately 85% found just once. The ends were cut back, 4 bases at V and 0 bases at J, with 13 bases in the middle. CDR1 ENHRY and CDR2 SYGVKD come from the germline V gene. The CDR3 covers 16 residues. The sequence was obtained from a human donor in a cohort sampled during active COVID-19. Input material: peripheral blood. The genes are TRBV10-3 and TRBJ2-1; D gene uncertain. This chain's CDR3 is CAISAQPLSSYNEQFF. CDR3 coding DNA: TGTGCCATCAGTGCACAGCCTTTGAGCTCCTACAATGAGCAGTTCTTC.